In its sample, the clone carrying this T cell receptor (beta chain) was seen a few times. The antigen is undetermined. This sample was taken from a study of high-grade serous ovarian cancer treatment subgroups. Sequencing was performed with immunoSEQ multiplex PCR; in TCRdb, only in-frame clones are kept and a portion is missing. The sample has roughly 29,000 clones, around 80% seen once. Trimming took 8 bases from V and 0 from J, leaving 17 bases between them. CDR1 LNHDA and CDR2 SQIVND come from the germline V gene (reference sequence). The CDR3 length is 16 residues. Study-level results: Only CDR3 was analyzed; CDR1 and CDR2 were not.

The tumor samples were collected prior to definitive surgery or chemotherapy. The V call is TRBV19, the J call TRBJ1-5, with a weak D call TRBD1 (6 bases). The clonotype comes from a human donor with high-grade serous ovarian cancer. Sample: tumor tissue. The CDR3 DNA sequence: TGTGCCAGTCAAATGCAGGGGACCTATAGCAATCAGCCCCAGCATTTT. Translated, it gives CASQMQGTYSNQPQHF.